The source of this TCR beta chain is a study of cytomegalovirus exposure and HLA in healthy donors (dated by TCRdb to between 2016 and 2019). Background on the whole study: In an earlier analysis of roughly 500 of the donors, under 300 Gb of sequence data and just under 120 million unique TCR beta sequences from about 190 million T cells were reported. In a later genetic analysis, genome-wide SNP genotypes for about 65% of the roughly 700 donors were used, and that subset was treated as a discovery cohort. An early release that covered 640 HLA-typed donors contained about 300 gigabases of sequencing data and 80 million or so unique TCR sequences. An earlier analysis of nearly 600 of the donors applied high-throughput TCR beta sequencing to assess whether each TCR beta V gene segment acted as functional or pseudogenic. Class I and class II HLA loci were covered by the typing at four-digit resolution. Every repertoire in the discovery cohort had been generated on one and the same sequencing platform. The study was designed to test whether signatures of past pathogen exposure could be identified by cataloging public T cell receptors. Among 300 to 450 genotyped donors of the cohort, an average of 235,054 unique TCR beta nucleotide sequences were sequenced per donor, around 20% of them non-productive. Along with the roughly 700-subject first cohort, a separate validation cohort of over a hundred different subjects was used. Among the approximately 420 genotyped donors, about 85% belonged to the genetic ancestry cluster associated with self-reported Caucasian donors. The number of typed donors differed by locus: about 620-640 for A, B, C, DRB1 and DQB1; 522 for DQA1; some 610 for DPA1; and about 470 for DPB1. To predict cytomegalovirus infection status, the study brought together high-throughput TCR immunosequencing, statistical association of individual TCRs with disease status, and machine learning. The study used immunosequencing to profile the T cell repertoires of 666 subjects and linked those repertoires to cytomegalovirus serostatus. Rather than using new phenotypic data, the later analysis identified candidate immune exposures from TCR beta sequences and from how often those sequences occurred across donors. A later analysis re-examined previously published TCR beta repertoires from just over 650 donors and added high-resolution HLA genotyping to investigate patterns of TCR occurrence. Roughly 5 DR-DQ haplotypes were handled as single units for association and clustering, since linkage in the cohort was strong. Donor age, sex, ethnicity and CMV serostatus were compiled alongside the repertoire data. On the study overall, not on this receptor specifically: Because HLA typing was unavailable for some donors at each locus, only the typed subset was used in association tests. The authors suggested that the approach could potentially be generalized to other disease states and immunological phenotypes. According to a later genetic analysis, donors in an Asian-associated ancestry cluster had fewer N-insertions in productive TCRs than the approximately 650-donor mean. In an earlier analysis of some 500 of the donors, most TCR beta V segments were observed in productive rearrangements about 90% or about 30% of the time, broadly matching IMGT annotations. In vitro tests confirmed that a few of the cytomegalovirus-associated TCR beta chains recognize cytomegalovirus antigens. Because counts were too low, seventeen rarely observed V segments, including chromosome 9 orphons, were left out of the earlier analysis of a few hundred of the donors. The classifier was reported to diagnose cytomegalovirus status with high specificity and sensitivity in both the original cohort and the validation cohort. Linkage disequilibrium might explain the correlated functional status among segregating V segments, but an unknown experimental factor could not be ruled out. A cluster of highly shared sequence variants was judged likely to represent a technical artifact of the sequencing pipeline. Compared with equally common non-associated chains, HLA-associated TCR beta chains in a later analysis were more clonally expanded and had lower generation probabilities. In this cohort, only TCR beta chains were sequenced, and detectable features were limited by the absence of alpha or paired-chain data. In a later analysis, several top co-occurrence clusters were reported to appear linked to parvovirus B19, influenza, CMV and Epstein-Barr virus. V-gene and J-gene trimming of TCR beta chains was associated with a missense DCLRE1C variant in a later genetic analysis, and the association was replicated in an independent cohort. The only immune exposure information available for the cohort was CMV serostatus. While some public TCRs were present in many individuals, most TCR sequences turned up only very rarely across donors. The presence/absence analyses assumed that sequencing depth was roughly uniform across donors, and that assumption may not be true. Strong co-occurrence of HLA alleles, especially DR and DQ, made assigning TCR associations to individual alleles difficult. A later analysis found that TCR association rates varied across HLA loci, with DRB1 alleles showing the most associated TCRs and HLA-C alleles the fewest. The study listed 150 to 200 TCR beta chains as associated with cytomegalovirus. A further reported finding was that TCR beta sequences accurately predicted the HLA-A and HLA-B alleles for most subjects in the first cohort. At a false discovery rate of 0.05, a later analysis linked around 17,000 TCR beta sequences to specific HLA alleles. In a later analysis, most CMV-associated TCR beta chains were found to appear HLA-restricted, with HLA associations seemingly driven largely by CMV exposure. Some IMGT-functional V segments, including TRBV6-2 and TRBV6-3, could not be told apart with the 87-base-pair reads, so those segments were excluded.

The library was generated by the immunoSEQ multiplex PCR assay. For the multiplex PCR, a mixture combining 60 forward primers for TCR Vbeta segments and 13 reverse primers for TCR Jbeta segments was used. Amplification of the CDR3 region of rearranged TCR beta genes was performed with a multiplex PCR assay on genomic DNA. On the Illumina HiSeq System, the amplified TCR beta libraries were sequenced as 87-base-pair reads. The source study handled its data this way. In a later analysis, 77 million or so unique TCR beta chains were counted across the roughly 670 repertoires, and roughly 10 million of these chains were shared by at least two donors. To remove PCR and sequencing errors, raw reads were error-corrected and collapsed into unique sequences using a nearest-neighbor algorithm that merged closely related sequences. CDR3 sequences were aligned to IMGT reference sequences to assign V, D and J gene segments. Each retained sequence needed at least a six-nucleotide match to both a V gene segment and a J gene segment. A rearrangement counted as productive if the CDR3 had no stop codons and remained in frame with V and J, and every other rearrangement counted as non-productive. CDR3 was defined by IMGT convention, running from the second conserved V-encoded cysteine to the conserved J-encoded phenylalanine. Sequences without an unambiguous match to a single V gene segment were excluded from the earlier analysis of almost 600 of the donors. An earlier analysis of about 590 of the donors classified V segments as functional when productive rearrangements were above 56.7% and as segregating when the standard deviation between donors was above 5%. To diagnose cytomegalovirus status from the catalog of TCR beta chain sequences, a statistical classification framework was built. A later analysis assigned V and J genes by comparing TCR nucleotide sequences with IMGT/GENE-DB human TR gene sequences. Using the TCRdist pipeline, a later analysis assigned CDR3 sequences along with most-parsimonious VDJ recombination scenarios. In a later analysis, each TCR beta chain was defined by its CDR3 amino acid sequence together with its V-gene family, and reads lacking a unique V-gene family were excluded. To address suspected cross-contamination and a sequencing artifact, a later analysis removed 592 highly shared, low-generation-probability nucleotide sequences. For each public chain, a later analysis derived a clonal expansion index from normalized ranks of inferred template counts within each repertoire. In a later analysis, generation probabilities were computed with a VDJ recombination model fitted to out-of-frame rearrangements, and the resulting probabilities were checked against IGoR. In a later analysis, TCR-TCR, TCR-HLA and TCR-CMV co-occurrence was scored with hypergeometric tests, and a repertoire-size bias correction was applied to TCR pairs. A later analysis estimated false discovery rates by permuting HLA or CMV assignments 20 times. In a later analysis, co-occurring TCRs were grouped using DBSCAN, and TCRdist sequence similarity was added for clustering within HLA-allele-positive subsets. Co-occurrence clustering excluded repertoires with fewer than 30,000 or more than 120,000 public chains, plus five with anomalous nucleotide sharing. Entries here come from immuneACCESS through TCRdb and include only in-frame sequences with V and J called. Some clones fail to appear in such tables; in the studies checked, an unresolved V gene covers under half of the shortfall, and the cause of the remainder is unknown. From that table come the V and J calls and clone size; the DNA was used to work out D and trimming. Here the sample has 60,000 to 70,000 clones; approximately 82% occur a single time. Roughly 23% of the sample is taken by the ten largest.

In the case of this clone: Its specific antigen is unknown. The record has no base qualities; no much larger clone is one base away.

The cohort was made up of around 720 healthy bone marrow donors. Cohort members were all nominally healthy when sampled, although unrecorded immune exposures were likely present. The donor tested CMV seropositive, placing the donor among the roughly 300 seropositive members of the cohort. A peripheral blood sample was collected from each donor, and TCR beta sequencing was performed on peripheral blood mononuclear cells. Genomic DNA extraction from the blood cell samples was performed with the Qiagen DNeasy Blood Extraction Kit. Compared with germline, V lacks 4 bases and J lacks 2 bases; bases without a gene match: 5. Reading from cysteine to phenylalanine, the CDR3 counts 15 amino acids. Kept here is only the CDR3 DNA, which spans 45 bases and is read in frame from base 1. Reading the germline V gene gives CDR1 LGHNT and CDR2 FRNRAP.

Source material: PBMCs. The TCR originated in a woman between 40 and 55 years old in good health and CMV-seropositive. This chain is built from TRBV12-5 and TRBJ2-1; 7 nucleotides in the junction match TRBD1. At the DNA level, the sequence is TGTGCTAGTGGTTCAGGACAGGTAACCTACAATGAGCAGTTCTTC. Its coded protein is CASGSGQVTYNEQFF.